This passage covers 32 T cell receptor beta chains from one sample sequenced in a study of cytomegalovirus exposure and HLA in healthy donors. Amplification used 60 Vbeta primers and 13 Jbeta primers. Data came from immunoSEQ multiplex PCR; TCRdb stores just in-frame clones and leaves some out. The sample holds approximately 100,000 clones, 65% to 75% seen once. The specimen sequenced was PBMCs. These receptors were obtained from a woman younger than 30 in good health and CMV-seropositive.

In this sample, this clone is medium-sized (0.01 to 0.1%). This chain uses TRBV7-9 with TRBJ2-5, with a weak D call TRBD1 (6 bases). The CDR3 runs 15 residues. The V and J ends lost 2 bases and 1 base respectively, with 11 bases between them. CDR1 is SEHNR, CDR2 FQNEAQ, per germline (reference sequence). The chain's CDR3 is CASSLSTGIQETQYF. CDR3 in DNA: TGTGCCAGCAGCTTATCGACAGGCATCCAAGAGACCCAGTACTTC.

In its sample, this clone was seen a few times. The chain combines TRBV6-5 with TRBJ2-3; D gene uncertain. Per the germline V gene, CDR1 is MNHEY and CDR2 is SVGAGI. CDR3 length: 13 amino acids. Trimming pared 2 bases from V and 1 base from J, leaving 4 bases between. The CDR3, as DNA: TGTGCCAGCAGTTACACGGGCACAGATACGCAGTATTTT. This sequence encodes CASSYTGTDTQYF.

The chain has TRBV5-1 and TRBJ2-2; D might be TRBD1 (6 bases). Germline CDR1 reads SGHRS; CDR2 reads YFSETQ. There are 13 residues in the CDR3. The V gene lost 4 bases and the J gene lost 6 bases, with 10 bases spanning the gap. The chain's CDR3 is CASSIGQPGELFF. The CDR3 DNA reads as TGCGCCAGCAGCATCGGACAGCCCGGGGAGCTGTTTTTT.

This chain joins TRBV12-1 and TRBJ2-2; the table names TRBD2, a call not compared with the DNA. TRBV12-1 has pseudogene status. The CDR3 is made up of 16 amino acids. Here the CDR3 DNA reads TGTGCCAGCAGCCCTGAGGGGGGGAATGGCACCGGGGAGCTGTTTTTT. It is translated as CASSPEGGNGTGELFF.

The chain uses TRBV13 and TRBJ2-1; 7 bases agree with TRBD1. The CDR3 spans 15 residues. Trimming cost V 6 bases and J 4 bases; bases outside gene matches: 9. Germline V CDR1 and CDR2: PRHDT, FYEKMQ (reference sequence). The CDR3 reads CASSQTGQYYNEQFF. In DNA, the CDR3 is TGTGCCAGCAGTCAGACGGGACAGTATTACAATGAGCAGTTCTTC.

The CDR3 region is CATLGGITDTQYF. In nucleotides, the CDR3 is TGTGCCACCCTGGGGGGGATCACAGATACGCAGTATTTT. The gene calls are TRBV7-8 and TRBJ2-3, with 7 nucleotides matching TRBD2. V shed 10 bases, J shed 2 bases, and the junction held 6 bases outside the gene matches. Germline V lookup: CDR1 SGHVS, CDR2 FQNEAQ. CDR3 length: 13 residues. Full variable domain (rest looked up from reference TRBV7-8 and TRBJ2-3): GAGVSQSPRYKVAKRGQDVALRCDPISGHVSLFWYQQALGQGPEFLTYFQNEAQLDKSGLPSDRFFAERPEGSVSTLKIQRTQQEDSAVYLCATLGGITDTQYFGPGTRLTVL.

About this clone: The junction departs from the called germline gene at one end, perhaps through a read error. DNA for the CDR3: TGTGCCAGCAGATACTCAGGGGATGGCAAAAACATTCAGTACTTC. Protein: CASRYSGDGKNIQYF. This chain connects TRBV6-6 to TRBJ2-4, with a weak D call TRBD1 (6 bases). The CDR3 totals 15 residues. CDR1 is MNHNY, CDR2 SVGAGI, per germline (reference sequence).

This chain links TRBV15 with TRBJ1-2; D remains ambiguous. CDR1 is LNHNV, CDR2 YYDKDF, per germline (reference sequence). The germline V and J ends were trimmed by 1 base and 6 bases, with 6 bases remaining between them. The CDR3 sequence is 12 residues long. The CDR3 nucleotides are TGTGCCACCAGCAGAGTCTTTGATGGCTACACCTTC. Its protein is CATSRVFDGYTF.

Here the CDR3 DNA reads TGTGCCAGCTCACCAAGCATGAACACTGAAGCTTTCTTT. Translation: CASSPSMNTEAFF. The chain combines TRBV18 with TRBJ1-1; no clear D gene. The CDR3 covers 13 residues. V was shortened by 2 bases and J by 0 bases, with 4 bases between the two germline ends. Germline values: CDR1 KGHSH, CDR2 LQKENI.

The J gene is TRBJ2-5, the V gene TRBV4-3, with 10 positions matching TRBD2. The V gene's germline CDR1 is LGHNA and CDR2 YSLEER. V trimming: 0 bases; J trimming: 5 bases; junction bases outside the gene matches: 3. This CDR3 has 15 residues. The CDR3 DNA is TGCGCCAGCAGCCAAGAAATTAGCGGGAGGGAGACCCAGTACTTC. Protein product: CASSQEISGRETQYF.

This chain's CDR3 is CASRGLEETQYF. Here the CDR3 DNA reads TGTGCCAGCAGGGGACTTGAAGAGACCCAGTACTTC. The chain combines TRBV9 with TRBJ2-5, with D tentatively TRBD2 (6 bases). The V gene's germline CDR1 is SGDLS and CDR2 YYNGEE. Trimming removed 5 bases at V and 3 bases at J, with 8 bases between. This CDR3 has 12 residues.

The chain has TRBV7-9 and TRBJ1-5, with a possible D match to TRBD1 (5 bases). The germline V gene encodes CDR1 SEHNR and CDR2 FQNEAQ (reference sequence). Trimming cost V 1 base and J 3 bases, with 10 bases left between them. The CDR3 spans 15 residues. CDR3 sequence (DNA): TGTGCCAGCAGCTTAGAGGCAGGGTTCAATCAGCCCCAGCATTTT. This sequence encodes CASSLEAGFNQPQHF. Complete variable domain (other parts from reference TRBV7-9 and TRBJ1-5): DTGVSQNPRHKITKRGQNVTFRCDPISEHNRLYWYRQTLGQGPEFLTYFQNEAQLEKSRLLSDRFSAERPKGSFSTLEIQRTEQGDSAMYLCASSLEAGFNQPQHFGDGTRLSIL.

The chain is built from TRBV5-4 and TRBJ2-3; D is possibly TRBD2 (6 bases). Per germline, CDR1 SGHNT and CDR2 YYREEE (reference sequence). Trimming took 0 bases from V and 0 from J, leaving 11 bases between them. The CDR3 extends over 16 amino acids. The chain's CDR3 is CASSLEVAVSTDTQYF. For the CDR3, the DNA is TGTGCCAGCAGCTTGGAAGTAGCGGTAAGCACAGATACGCAGTATTTT.

In its sample, this clone was seen a few times. The chain carries TRBV15 and TRBJ2-2, with D hard to call. Trimming shortened V by 0 bases and J by 6 bases, and 8 bases separated the two germline ends. This CDR3 has 14 residues. Germline V gives CDR1 LNHNV, CDR2 YYDKDF (reference sequence). CDR3 amino acids: CATSRDRGPGELFF. The CDR3 DNA reads TGTGCCACCAGCAGAGATCGAGGTCCCGGGGAGCTGTTTTTT.

The V call is TRBV6-5, the J call TRBJ1-4, with D maybe TRBD1 (5 bases). Trimming stripped 7 bases from V and 7 bases from J, with 16 bases between. This CDR3 contains 14 residues. Germline V gene lookup returns CDR1 MNHEY and CDR2 SVGAGI. The CDR3 DNA reads TGTGCCAGCACCTCGGTCCTGGGGCTTGAAAAACTGTTTTTT. This translates into CASTSVLGLEKLFF.

The V and J genes are TRBV5-8 and TRBJ1-4; 7 bases match TRBD1. Trimming cost V 4 bases and J 3 bases; bases outside gene matches: 3. The CDR3 spans 14 residues. Per the germline V gene, CDR1 is SGHTS and CDR2 is YDEGEE. CDR3 sequence (DNA): TGTGCCAGCAGCCGCGGGACAGCTAATGAAAAACTGTTTTTT. This translates into CASSRGTANEKLFF.

V gene TRBV28 combines with J gene TRBJ2-5; weak D call: TRBD1 (6 bases). V was clipped by 6 bases and J by 1 base, with 12 bases between them. Germline V gene sequence: CDR1 MDHEN, CDR2 SYDVKM. The CDR3 totals 14 residues. The chain's CDR3 is CASSGVGGQETQYF. The CDR3 DNA is TGTGCCAGCAGCGGGGTAGGGGGCCAAGAGACCCAGTACTTC.

This chain joins TRBV28 and TRBJ2-3, with 12 bases identical to TRBD2. With V trimmed by 5 bases and J by 2 bases, 5 bases remained unmatched. Germline CDR1 is MDHEN and CDR2 is SYDVKM. The CDR3 has 16 residues. CDR3 region: CASSLRTSGNTDTQYF. Here the CDR3 DNA reads TGTGCCAGCAGTCTCCGGACTAGCGGGAACACAGATACGCAGTATTTT.

The chain recombines TRBV7-2 with TRBJ1-4, with 7 bases aligning to TRBD1. The V and J ends lost 5 bases and 5 bases, in that order; junction bases with no gene match: 8. Germline assignment: CDR1 SGHTA and CDR2 FQGNSA. CDR3 size: 15 residues. The CDR3 coding sequence is TGTGCCAGCAGCCCGGGGGGGACAGAAAATGAAAAACTGTTTTTT. Its protein product is CASSPGGTENEKLFF.

The chain is built from TRBV7-2 and TRBJ2-7; the match to TRBD2 covers 12 bases. The trim removed 3 bases at V and 1 base at J, leaving 1 base unmatched. Germline V gives CDR1 SGHTA, CDR2 FQGNSA. This CDR3 spans 15 amino acids. Here the CDR3 reads CASSLTSGRSYEQYF. The CDR3 bases are TGTGCCAGCAGCTTGACTAGCGGGAGATCCTACGAGCAGTACTTC.

This chain uses TRBV15 with TRBJ1-3; D is unresolved. This CDR3 has 15 amino acids. Germline V gives CDR1 LNHNV, CDR2 YYDKDF (reference sequence). The V gene lost 0 bases and the J gene lost 0 bases, with 6 bases spanning the gap. CDR3 sequence: CATSRDPNSGNTIYF. The CDR3 bases are TGTGCCACCAGCAGAGATCCTAACTCTGGAAACACCATATATTTT.

This clone was seen once. This chain uses TRBV9 with TRBJ2-7, with D uncertain. V lost 5 bases, J lost 3 bases, and 18 bases lay in between. This CDR3 contains 15 residues. In germline, CDR1 is SGDLS, CDR2 YYNGEE. The CDR3 nucleotides are TGTGCCAGCAGTTACCAGGCCAACCCTTTCTACGAGCAGTACTTC. It codes for CASSYQANPFYEQYF.

Turning to this clone: A junction end diverges from the germline sequence, so it may reflect a read error. The CDR3 DNA follows: TGTGCCAGCAGCCCAAGCGGGCCATTGCACTTC. It is translated as CASSPSGPLHF. The chain joins TRBV7-2 to TRBJ2-7; a weak D match, TRBD2 (6 bases). The length of the CDR3 is 11 residues. Germline V gene lookup returns CDR1 SGHTA and CDR2 FQGNSA.

The chain has TRBV6-4 and TRBJ1-1; D perhaps matches TRBD1 (5 bases). Trimming pared 6 bases from V and 1 base from J, leaving 9 bases between. The CDR3 is made up of 13 amino acids. Germline loops: CDR1 MRHNA, CDR2 SNTAGT. The CDR3 loop reads CASRQTENTEAFF. CDR3 DNA: TGTGCCAGCAGACAGACAGAGAACACTGAAGCTTTCTTT.

The V and J genes are TRBV19 and TRBJ2-7; perhaps TRBD2 as D (6 bases). V lost 1 base to trimming and J lost 0 bases, with 7 bases between them. Germline V gives CDR1 LNHDA, CDR2 SQIVND (reference sequence). The CDR3 length is 14 residues. The CDR3, as DNA: TGTGCCAGTAGTATAGTAGCGGACTCCTACGAGCAGTACTTC. Translated, it gives CASSIVADSYEQYF.

The genes are TRBV5-5 and TRBJ1-1, with 9 positions matching TRBD1. The V and J ends lost 0 bases and 4 bases, in that order; junction bases with no gene match: 4. This CDR3 has 15 residues. Germline loops: CDR1 SGHKS, CDR2 YYEKEE (reference sequence). The CDR3 bases are TGTGCCAGCAGCTTGGCCGGGACAGGGCTCACTGAAGCTTTCTTT. This encodes CASSLAGTGLTEAFF.

As concerns this clone: One junction end disagrees with the germline gene, perhaps due to a read error. The V gene is TRBV30, the J gene TRBJ1-4; D is undetermined. The CDR3 has 12 residues. Germline lookup yields CDR1 GTSNPN and CDR2 SVGIG (reference sequence). CDR3 protein: CGGVTTNEKLFF. The CDR3 DNA reads as TGCGGTGGAGTGACCACTAATGAAAAACTGTTTTTT.

The chain uses TRBV9 and TRBJ2-5; 8 nucleotides align to TRBD1. This CDR3 region has 15 residues. Germline V lookup: CDR1 SGDLS, CDR2 YYNGEE. Trimming took 4 bases from V and 0 from J; bases not matched to a gene: 5. The CDR3 coding sequence is TGTGCCAGCAGCTTCCGGGACAGGAACCAAGAGACCCAGTACTTC. Its translation: CASSFRDRNQETQYF.

The rearrangement uses TRBV13 and TRBJ1-4; no reliable D call. Per the germline V gene, CDR1 is PRHDT and CDR2 is FYEKMQ (reference sequence). Trimming shortened V by 2 bases and J by 4 bases, and 5 bases separated the two germline ends. CDR3 size: 13 residues. The CDR3: CASSLRFNEKLFF. CDR3 nucleotide sequence: TGTGCCAGCAGCTTACGGTTTAATGAAAAACTGTTTTTT.

This clone showed up just a few times. The V and J genes are TRBV19 and TRBJ1-1; a weak D match, TRBD1 (5 bases). The CDR3 consists of 13 residues. V dropped 3 bases and J dropped 1 base, with 6 bases sitting between them. Germline CDR1 and CDR2: LNHDA and SQIVND (reference sequence). CDR3 protein: CASSMGQNTEAFF. For the CDR3, the DNA is TGTGCCAGTAGTATGGGGCAGAACACTGAAGCTTTCTTT.

The chain uses TRBV10-3 and TRBJ1-4; D unclear. The CDR3 runs 15 residues. The V gene lost 0 bases and the J gene lost 0 bases, with 5 bases spanning the gap. Germline assignment: CDR1 ENHRY and CDR2 SYGVKD. The CDR3 spells CAISESTATNEKLFF. CDR3 in DNA: TGTGCCATCAGTGAGTCTACAGCAACTAATGAAAAACTGTTTTTT.

The V call is TRBV4-3, the J call TRBJ2-1; 9 nucleotides match TRBD2. The CDR3 is 14 amino acids. V trimming: 1 base; J trimming: 6 bases; junction bases outside the gene matches: 1. The germline gives CDR1 LGHNA, CDR2 YSLEER. As DNA, the CDR3 is TGCGCCAGCAGCCAAGGGACTAGCGTCAATGAGCAGTTCTTC. This gives the protein CASSQGTSVNEQFF.